This TCR beta chain emerged from a study of CD8 T cells in Susac syndrome. Overall study results and limits: The study recognized that its TCR sequencing and HLA analysis covered a relatively small number of individuals.

To note about this clonotype: The antigen remains unidentified.

Reverse transcription of about 0.5 to 1 ug RNA was performed with random hexamers. With immunoSEQ multiplex PCR, TCR beta CDR3 was amplified across 54 Vbeta and 13 Jbeta. TCRdb fed the immunoSEQ multiplex PCR reads into MiXCR, producing one record per CDR3 protein. The table lists under 200,000 distinct CDR3 sequences, around 94% of them singletons. Sequencing targeted TCR beta in blood CD8+ and CD4+ T cells. The clonotype comes from a human donor in good health. Specimen: CD4+ T cells from PBMCs.

The DNA of the CDR3 is TGCAGTGCCTCCCCGAGGGGGGGTCGCGAGACCCAGTACTTC. Translated: CSASPRGGRETQYF. This chain uses TRBV20-1 with TRBJ2-5, with D possibly being TRBD2 (7 bases). Looked up from germline, CDR1 is DFQATT and CDR2 is SNEGSKA (reference sequence). CDR3 length: 14 residues. The V end lost 6 bases, the J end lost 5 bases, and 19 bases lay between the germline ends.